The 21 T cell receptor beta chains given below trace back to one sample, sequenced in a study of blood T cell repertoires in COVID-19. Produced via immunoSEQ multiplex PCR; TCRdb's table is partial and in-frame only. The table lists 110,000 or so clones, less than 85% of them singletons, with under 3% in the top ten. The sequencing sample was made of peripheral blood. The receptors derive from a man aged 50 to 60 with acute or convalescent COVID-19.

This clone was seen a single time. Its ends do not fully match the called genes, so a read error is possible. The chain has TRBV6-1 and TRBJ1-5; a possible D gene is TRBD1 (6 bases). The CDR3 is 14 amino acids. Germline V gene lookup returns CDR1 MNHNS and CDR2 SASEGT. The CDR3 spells CASREGTSNQPQHF. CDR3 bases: TGTGCCAGCAGAGAAGGGACAAGCAATCAGCCCCAGCATTTT.

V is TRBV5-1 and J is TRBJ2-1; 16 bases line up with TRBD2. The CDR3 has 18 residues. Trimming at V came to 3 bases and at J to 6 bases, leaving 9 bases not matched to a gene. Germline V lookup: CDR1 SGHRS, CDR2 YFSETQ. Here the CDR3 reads CASSSGTSGRGYSNEQFF. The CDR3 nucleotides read TGCGCCAGCAGCTCCGGGACTAGCGGGAGGGGGTACAGCAATGAGCAGTTCTTC.

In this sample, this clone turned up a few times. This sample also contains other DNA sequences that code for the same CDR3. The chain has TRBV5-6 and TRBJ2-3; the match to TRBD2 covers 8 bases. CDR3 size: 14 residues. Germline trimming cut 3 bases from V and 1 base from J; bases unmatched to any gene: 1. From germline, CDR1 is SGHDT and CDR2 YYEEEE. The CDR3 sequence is CASSSLAGTDTQYF. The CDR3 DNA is TGTGCCAGCAGCTCACTAGCGGGCACAGATACGCAGTATTTT.

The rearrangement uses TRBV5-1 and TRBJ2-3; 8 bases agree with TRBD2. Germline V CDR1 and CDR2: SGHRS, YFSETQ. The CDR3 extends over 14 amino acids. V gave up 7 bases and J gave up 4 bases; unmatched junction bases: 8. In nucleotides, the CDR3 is TGCGCCAGCGCGGGACTAGTAATCCCAGATACGCAGTATTTT. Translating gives CASAGLVIPDTQYF.

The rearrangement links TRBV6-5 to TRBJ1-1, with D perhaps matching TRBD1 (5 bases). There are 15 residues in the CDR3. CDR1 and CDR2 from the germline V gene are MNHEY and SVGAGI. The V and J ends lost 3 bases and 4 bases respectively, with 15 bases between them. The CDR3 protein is CASSYQTALATEAFF. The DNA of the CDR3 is TGTGCCAGCAGTTATCAGACAGCTCTGGCCACTGAAGCTTTCTTT.

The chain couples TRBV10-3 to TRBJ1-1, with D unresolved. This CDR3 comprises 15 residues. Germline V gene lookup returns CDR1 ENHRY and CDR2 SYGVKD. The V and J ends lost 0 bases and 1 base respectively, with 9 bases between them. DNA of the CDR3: TGTGCCATCAGTGAGTCTGGAGAGGGGAACACTGAAGCTTTCTTT. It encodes CAISESGEGNTEAFF.

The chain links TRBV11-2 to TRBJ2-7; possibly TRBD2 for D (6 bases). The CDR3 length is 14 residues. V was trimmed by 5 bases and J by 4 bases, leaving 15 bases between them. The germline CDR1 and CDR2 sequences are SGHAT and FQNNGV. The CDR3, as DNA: TGTGCCAGCAGCCTGGACTACGCAAAGTACGAGCAGTACTTC. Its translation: CASSLDYAKYEQYF.

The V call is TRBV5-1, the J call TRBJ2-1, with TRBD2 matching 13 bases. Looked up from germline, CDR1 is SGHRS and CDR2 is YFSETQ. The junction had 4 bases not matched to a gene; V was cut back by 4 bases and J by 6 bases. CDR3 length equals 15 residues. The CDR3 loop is CASSILAGGRNEQFF. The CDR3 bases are TGCGCCAGCAGCATACTAGCGGGAGGGCGCAATGAGCAGTTCTTC.

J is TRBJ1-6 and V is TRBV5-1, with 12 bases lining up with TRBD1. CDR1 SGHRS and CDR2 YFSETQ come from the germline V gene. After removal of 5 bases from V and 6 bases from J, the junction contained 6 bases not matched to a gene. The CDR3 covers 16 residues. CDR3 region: CASSAGTGGVNSPLHF. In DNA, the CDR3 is TGCGCCAGCAGTGCCGGGACAGGGGGCGTTAATTCACCCCTCCACTTT.

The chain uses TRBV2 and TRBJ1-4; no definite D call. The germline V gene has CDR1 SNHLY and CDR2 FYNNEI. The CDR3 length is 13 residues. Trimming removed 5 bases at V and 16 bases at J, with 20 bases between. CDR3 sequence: CASSTRKEISTFF. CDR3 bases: TGTGCCAGCAGTACCCGAAAAGAGATAAGTACGTTTTTT.

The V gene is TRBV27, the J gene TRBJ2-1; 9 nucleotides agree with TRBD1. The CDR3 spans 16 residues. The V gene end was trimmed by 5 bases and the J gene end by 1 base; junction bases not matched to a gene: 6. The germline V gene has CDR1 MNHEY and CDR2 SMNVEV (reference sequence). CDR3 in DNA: TGTGCCAGCAGTAAGACAGGGGGAGTTTCCTACAATGAGCAGTTCTTC. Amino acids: CASSKTGGVSYNEQFF.

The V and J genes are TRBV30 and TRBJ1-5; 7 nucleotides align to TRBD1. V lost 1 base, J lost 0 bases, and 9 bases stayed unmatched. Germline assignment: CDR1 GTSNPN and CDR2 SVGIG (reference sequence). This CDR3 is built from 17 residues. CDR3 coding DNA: TGTGCCTGGAGTGCCGACAAGACAGGGTATAGCAATCAGCCCCAGCATTTT. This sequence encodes CAWSADKTGYSNQPQHF.

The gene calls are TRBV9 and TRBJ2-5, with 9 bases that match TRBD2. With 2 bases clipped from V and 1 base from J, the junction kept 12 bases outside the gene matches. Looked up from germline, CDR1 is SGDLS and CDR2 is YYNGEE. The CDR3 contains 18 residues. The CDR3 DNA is TGTGCCAGCAGCGTCGCACCCCCTTCTAGCGGGACCCAAGAGACCCAGTACTTC. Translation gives CASSVAPPSSGTQETQYF.

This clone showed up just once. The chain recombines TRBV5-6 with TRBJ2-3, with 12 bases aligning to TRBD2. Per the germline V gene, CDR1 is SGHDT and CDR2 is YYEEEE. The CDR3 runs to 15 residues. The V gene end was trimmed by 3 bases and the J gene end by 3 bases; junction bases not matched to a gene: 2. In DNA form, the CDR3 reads TGTGCCAGCAGCTCACTAGCGGGAGGTACAGATACGCAGTATTTT. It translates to CASSSLAGGTDTQYF.

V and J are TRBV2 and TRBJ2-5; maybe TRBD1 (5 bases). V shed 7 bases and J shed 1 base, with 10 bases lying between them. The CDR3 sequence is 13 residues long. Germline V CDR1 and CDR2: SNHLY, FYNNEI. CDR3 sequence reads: CASKRQIQETQYF. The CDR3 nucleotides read TGTGCCAGCAAGCGACAGATCCAAGAGACCCAGTACTTC.

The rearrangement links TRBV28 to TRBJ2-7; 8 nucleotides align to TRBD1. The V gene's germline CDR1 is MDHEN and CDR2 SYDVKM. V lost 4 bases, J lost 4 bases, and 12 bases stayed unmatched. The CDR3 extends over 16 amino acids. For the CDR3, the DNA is TGTGCCAGCAGTTCCCCCGGACAGGGCAGAATGTACGAGCAGTACTTC. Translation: CASSSPGQGRMYEQYF.

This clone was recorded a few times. The CDR3 spells CASSIGGLQPQHF. The DNA for the CDR3 is TGTGCCAGTAGTATAGGGGGGCTTCAGCCCCAGCATTTT. The V gene is TRBV19, the J gene TRBJ1-5; D might be TRBD1 (6 bases). CDR3 length equals 13 residues. Trimming stripped 1 base from V and 6 bases from J, with 7 bases between. The V gene's germline CDR1 is LNHDA and CDR2 SQIVND (reference sequence).

CDR3 sequence: CASSRTGGTGANVLTF. The CDR3 region has the DNA TGTGCCAGCAGCCGTACAGGGGGGACTGGGGCCAACGTCCTGACTTTC. The chain recombines TRBV11-2 with TRBJ2-6; 8 positions agree with TRBD1. The CDR3 totals 16 residues. The J segment lost 2 bases and the V segment lost 5 bases, leaving 5 bases of the junction unmatched. Germline CDR1 reads SGHAT; CDR2 reads FQNNGV.

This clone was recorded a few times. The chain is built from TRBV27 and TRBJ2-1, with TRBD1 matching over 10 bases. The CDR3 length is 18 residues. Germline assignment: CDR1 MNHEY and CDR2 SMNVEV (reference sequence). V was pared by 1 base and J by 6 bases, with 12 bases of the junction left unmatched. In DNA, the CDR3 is TGTGCCAGCAGTTTATTACCGGCCCGGGGACAGGGGACCAATGAGCAGTTCTTC. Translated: CASSLLPARGQGTNEQFF.

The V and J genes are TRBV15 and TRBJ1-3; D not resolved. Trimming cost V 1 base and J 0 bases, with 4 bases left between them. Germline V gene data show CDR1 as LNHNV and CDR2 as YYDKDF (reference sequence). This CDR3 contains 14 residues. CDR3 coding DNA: TGTGCCACCAGCAGAGGCAGCTCTGGAAACACCATATATTTT. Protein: CATSRGSSGNTIYF.

DNA of the CDR3: TGTGCCAGCAGCTTAGGACGGGGGGTCAATCAGCCCCAGCATTTT. Protein sequence: CASSLGRGVNQPQHF. This sequence joins TRBV5-6 and TRBJ1-5; the D gene is possibly TRBD1 (5 bases). This CDR3 is built from 15 residues. Germline-derived CDR1 and CDR2 are SGHDT and YYEEEE. V was trimmed by 2 bases and J by 3 bases, leaving 12 bases between them.